In this sample, the clone carrying this T cell receptor (beta chain) turned up once. The CDR3 has 14 amino acids. Germline CDR1 reads KGHSY; CDR2 reads FQNENV. V lost 3 bases, J lost 5 bases, and 13 bases lay in between. This record comes from a study of T cell responses to AZD1222 COVID-19 vaccine. Study details: Second doses were pooled across both intervals (about 4 or about 12 weeks).

Method: immunoSEQ multiplex PCR; TCRdb's copy keeps in-frame clones and lacks some. The sample has 80,000 to 90,000 clones, 90% to 95% seen once; the top ten hold more than 4.5%. Material: peripheral blood, obtained on day 0 of AZD1222 vaccination. The receptor was derived from an adult in good health. V is TRBV16 and J is TRBJ1-2, with a weak D call TRBD1 (5 bases). CDR3 coding DNA: TGTGCCAGCAGCCACCGGGGCAGCTTATATGGCTACACCTTC. This sequence encodes CASSHRGSLYGYTF.